This T cell receptor (beta chain) was obtained from a study of shared clonotypes between healthy human individuals (dated by TCRdb to the early 2020s). About the full investigation: Three men and a couple of women, aged 18 to 49 years, made up the cohort. For each donor, CD4 naive and CD4 memory were each given three plates, CD8 naive was given two plates, and CD8 memory was given one plate. Different laboratories and diverse techniques were used to prepare libraries and sequence TCR repertoires, to increase sequencing depth and limit assay-specific biases. Leukapheresis yielded between about 0.85 and 10 billion PBMCs per donor. To estimate repertoire size and how much clonotype sharing occurs between individuals, the study deeply sequenced the blood TCR repertoires of five healthy adults. What the research found in general, with its limitations: Rarefaction of sorted-subset datasets indicated incomplete sequencing despite the large sequencing depth. Pairwise subsampling indicated that sequencing depth was expected to affect the degree of clonotype sharing among donors. Sampling was restricted to blood, and TCR repertoires in tissue are likely to differ from TCR repertoires in blood. Compared with non-shared clonotypes, the clonotypes found in all four sorted-subset donors had higher generation probabilities. When several donors were compared, the shared fraction of clonotypes was 5% to 6.5% for naive CD4, around 3.6% for naive CD8, 2.3% for memory CD4, and 0.4% for memory CD8. Because the study included only a small number of donors, the genetic and exposure-history diversity represented was limited. Naive subsets generally had larger estimated clonotype richness than memory subsets.

This clone showed up just a few times. Its antigen is currently not known. Nothing much larger sits one base from this clone, and base qualities are not available. The same CDR3 is also encoded by other DNA sequences in this sample. Per the germline V gene (reference sequence), SEHNR is the CDR1 and FQNEAQ is the CDR2. The V and J ends are trimmed by 0 bases and 1 base, leaving 4 bases between them. The cysteine opens and the phenylalanine closes a CDR3 of 14 amino acids. The entry retains the CDR3 DNA only, 42 bases that are in frame from base 1. TCR CDR3 regions were amplified from genomic DNA by multiplex PCR using the deep immunoSEQ assay. Extracted genomic DNA from each cell subset was distributed evenly across all wells of several immunoSEQ 96-well plates, and each plate was treated as a replicate. For sorted subsets, around 200 ng genomic DNA, equal to some 28,000 T cell genomes, was loaded into each replicate PCR. The purified libraries were quantified using a Qubit 3.0 fluorometer, sized with a Bioanalyzer 2100, and then quantified again using the KAPA Library Quantification kit. Every immunoSEQ 96-well plate was sequenced on a dedicated single-read 150-cycle Illumina NextSeq 550 flow cell. Per the authors' processing: The immunoSEQ output contained only junctional sequences without quality scores, so filtering could not match that applied to full-length reads. To assign V/J genes and CDR3, sequences were annotated using PyIR, a Python wrapper for IgBLAST v1.9, with IMGT germline references. Reads were filtered out if the reads had weak V/J assignments (E-value above 1e-6), no CDR3, stop codons, out-of-frame junctions, or ambiguous translated residues. V3J clonotypes were defined as sequences sharing the same inferred V gene, J gene, and CDR3 amino acid sequence. Percentage overlap between repertoires was computed as shared unique clonotypes divided by the size of the smaller repertoire. RTK rarefaction, the Chao1 estimator, and Recon v2.1 estimates of unobserved clonotypes were used to assess repertoire richness. Generation probabilities were computed with OLGA for all TCRbeta clonotypes obtained by the gDNA method from several donors. Held by TCRdb, this immuneACCESS table contains in-frame sequences only and omits some clones. Under half of the omission traces to an unresolved V gene where checked; the cause of the rest is unknown. V and J calls and clone size are copied from that table; D and trimming were computed from the DNA. The sample table holds around 2.5 million clones, of which 93% were seen once. About 0.39% of the sample is held by the ten biggest clonotypes.

The donors were healthy, HIV-negative adults with no recently reported acute infections or vaccinations. Every donor was a Caucasian adult living in Nashville, Tennessee, USA. Magnetic negative selection was used to enrich CD4+ T cells, after which naive cells were positively selected on CD45RA and the negative fraction became the memory subset. After blood collection by leukapheresis, PBMCs were isolated using Ficoll-Histopaque density gradient centrifugation and then cryopreserved in the vapor phase of liquid nitrogen. Purity and quantity of every magnetically sorted T cell population were checked by analytical flow cytometry. Genomic DNA was isolated from every sorted fraction and measured by UV absorbance on a Nanodrop 2000c.

This receptor was identified in a man aged 18 to 35 in good health. Some clones in this sample may be carry-over from other donors' samples. The chain joins TRBV7-9 to TRBJ1-3; the D gene identity is not certain. Sample: naive CD4+ T cells from PBMCs. This specimen's cell subset or site label, interpreted: CD45RA+ positively selected. This receptor has the CDR3 CASSLAGSGNTIYF. In nucleotide form, the sequence is TGTGCCAGCAGCTTAGCGGGTTCTGGAAACACCATATATTTT.